The rows below give T cell receptor beta chains drawn from one sample of a study of CD8 T cells in ankylosing spondylitis. MiXCR was run by TCRdb on the 5' RACE reads, yielding one entry per CDR3 protein. The repertoire holds around 770,000 distinct CDR3 sequences, with about an eighth as singletons. Sequencing was done on a sample of blood, either unsorted or a sorted T cell fraction (not recorded which). The receptors derive from a male donor with ankylosing spondylitis. CDR3s include the opening cysteine and the closing phenylalanine or tryptophan. D genes are given only for firm matches. Clone size appears in some rows only: once, few, many, or a class for an expanded clone.

-	TRBV28	TRBJ1-6	TRBD1	CASSIWDRPFNSPLQF	TGTGCCAGCAGCATTTGGGACAGGCCCTTCAATTCACCCCTCCAATTT
few	TRBV20-1	TRBJ2-7	-	CSARDPGAYEQYF	TGCAGTGCTAGAGATCCAGGGGCCTACGAGCAGTACTTC
-	TRBV6-1	TRBJ1-3	-	CASSRQRVSGNTIYF	TGTGCCAGCAGTAGGCAGAGAGTCTCTGGAAACACCATATATTTT
few	TRBV29-1	TRBJ1-2	-	CSVEGTIEKHYGYTF	TGCAGCGTTGAAGGGACAATCGAGAAACACTATGGCTACACCTTC
many	TRBV12-3/TRBV12-4	TRBJ2-1	-	CASSSFGHGQYNEQFF	TGTGCCAGCAGTTCCTTTGGGCATGGCCAATACAATGAGCAGTTCTTC
few	TRBV28	TRBJ2-3	-	CASTSYRATDTQYF	TGTGCCAGCACCTCCTACCGAGCCACAGATACGCAGTATTTT
-	TRBV27	TRBJ2-7	-	CASVAGDRSSYEQYF	TGTGCCAGCGTGGCGGGGGACAGGAGCTCCTACGAGCAGTACTTC
-	TRBV5-1	TRBJ2-5	-	CASSLIPDQETQYF	TGCGCCAGCAGCTTGATCCCAGACCAAGAGACCCAGTACTTC
many	TRBV20-1	TRBJ1-2	-	CSARGGYTF	TGCAGTGCCCGTGGGGGCTACACCTTC
-	TRBV20-1	TRBJ1-5	-	CSARWGVNQPQHF	TGCAGTGCTAGGTGGGGAGTAAATCAGCCCCAGCATTTT
few	TRBV6-1	TRBJ2-1	TRBD2	CASNLAGVTYNEQFF	TGTGCCAGCAATCTAGCGGGGGTCACCTACAATGAGCAGTTCTTC
-	TRBV7-2	TRBJ2-6	-	CASSVAVSGANVLTF	TGTGCCAGCAGCGTAGCAGTATCTGGGGCCAACGTCCTGACTTTC
-	TRBV20-1	TRBJ2-5	TRBD2	CSASEASGARTQYF	TGCAGTGCTAGCGAGGCTAGCGGAGCGCGGACCCAGTACTTC
-	TRBV7-2	TRBJ2-1	-	CASSSLWTVAYNEQFF	TGTGCCAGCAGCTCTCTCTGGACAGTAGCCTACAATGAGCAGTTCTTC
many	TRBV7-2	TRBJ2-5	TRBD2	CASNGGGGPKTQYF	TGTGCCAGCAACGGGGGGGGCGGTCCCAAGACCCAGTACTTC
-	TRBV29-1	TRBJ2-7	-	CSVEDRAYEQYF	TGCAGCGTTGAAGACAGGGCCTACGAGCAGTACTTC
many	TRBV29-1	TRBJ1-2	-	CSVERGHGYTF	TGCAGCGTTGAACGGGGGCACGGCTACACCTTC
few	TRBV29-1	TRBJ1-2	-	CSVRPPGGNYGYTF	TGCAGCGTTCGGCCCCCCGGGGGGAACTATGGCTACACCTTC
-	TRBV4-3	TRBJ2-4	TRBD2	CASSIAGGTPDDIQYF	TGCGCCAGCAGCATAGCGGGAGGAACCCCCGACGACATTCAGTACTTC
few	TRBV11-2	TRBJ2-2	-	CASSRGGELFF	TGTGCCAGCAGCCGAGGAGGGGAGCTGTTTTTT